This entry describes one T cell receptor beta chain. Its antigen is as yet unknown. Germline CDR1 reads LNHDA; CDR2 reads SQIVND (reference sequence). V lost 6 bases to trimming and J lost 8 bases, with 22 bases between them. The CDR3 covers 15 residues. All the people who gave samples were healthy bone marrow donors. This entry is derived from a study of cytomegalovirus exposure and HLA in healthy donors. Study-level results: Later analysis associated a missense DCLRE1C variant with TCR beta V- and J-gene trimming. A cluster of highly shared sequence variants was likely a sequencing artifact.

13 Jbeta primers and 60 Vbeta primers were used for the PCR. The method was immunoSEQ multiplex PCR; TCRdb's version includes in-frame clones alone and lacks a portion of them. Among about 100,000 clones listed, 75% to 90% were seen once. Sequencing was performed on PBMCs. This receptor was identified in a middle-aged man in good health and CMV-seronegative. The chain couples TRBV19 to TRBJ1-2; D perhaps matches TRBD1 (6 bases). CDR3 residues: CASRRQATPGVGYTF. For the CDR3, the DNA is TGTGCCAGTAGAAGACAGGCGACCCCGGGCGTCGGCTACACCTTC.